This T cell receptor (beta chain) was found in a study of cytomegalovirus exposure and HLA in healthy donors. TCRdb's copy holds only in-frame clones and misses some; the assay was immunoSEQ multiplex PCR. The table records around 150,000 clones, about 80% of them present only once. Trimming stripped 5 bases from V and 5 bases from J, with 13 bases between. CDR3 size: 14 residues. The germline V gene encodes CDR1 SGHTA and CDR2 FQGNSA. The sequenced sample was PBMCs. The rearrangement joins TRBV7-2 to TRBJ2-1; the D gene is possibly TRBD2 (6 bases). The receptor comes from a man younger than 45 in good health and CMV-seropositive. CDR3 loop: CASSLLGGDNEQFF. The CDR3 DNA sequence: TGTGCCAGCAGCCTCCTCGGGGGAGACAATGAGCAGTTCTTC.